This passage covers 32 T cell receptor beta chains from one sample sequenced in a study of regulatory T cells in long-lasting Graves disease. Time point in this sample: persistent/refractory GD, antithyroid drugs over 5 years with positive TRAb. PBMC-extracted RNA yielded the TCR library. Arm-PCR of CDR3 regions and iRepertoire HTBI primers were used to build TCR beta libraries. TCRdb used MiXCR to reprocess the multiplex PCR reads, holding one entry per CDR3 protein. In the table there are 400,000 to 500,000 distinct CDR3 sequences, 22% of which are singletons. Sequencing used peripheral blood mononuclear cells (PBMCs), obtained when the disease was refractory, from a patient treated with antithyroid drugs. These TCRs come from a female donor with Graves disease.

This chain's CDR3 is CASSAPGEAFF. CDR3 sequence (DNA): TGTGCCAGCAGCGCTCCGGGCGAAGCTTTCTTT. The rearrangement joins TRBV7-9 to TRBJ1-1; D unclear. The CDR3 runs 11 residues. The V end was cut by 5 bases, the J end by 8 bases, with 9 bases between. Germline loops: CDR1 SEHNR, CDR2 FQNEAQ (reference sequence).

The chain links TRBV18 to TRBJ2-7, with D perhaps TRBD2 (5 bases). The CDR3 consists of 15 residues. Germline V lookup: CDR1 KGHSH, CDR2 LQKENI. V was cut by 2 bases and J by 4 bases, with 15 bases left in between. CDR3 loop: CASSPEAGLSYEQYF. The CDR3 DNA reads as TGTGCCAGCTCACCAGAGGCAGGACTTTCTTACGAGCAGTACTTC.

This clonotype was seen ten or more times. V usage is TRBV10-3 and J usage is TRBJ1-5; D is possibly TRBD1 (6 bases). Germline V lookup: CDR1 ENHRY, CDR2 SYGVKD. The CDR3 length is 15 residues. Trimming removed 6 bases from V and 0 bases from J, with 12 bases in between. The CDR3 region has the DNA TGTGCCATCAGGGCACAGGGCGATAGCAATCAGCCCCAGCATTTT. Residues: CAIRAQGDSNQPQHF.

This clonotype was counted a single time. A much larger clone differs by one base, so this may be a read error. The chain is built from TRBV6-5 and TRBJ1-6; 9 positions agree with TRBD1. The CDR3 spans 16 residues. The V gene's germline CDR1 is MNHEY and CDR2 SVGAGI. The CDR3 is CANSFGQGLLGSPLHF. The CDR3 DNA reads TGTGCCAACAGTTTCGGACAGGGGTTATTGGGTTCACCCCTCCACTTT.

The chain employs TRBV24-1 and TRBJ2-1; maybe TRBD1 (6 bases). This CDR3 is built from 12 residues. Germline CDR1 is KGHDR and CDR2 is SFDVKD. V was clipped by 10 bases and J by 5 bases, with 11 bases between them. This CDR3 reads CATRTANNEQFF. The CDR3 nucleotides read TGTGCCACGCGGACAGCGAACAATGAGCAGTTCTTC.

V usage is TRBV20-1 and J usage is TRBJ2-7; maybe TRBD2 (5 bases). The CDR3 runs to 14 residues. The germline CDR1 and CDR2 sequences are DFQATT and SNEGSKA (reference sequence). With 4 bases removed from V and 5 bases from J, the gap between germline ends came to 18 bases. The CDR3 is CSATQVGVGNEQYF. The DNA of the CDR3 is TGCAGTGCTACCCAGGTCGGGGTTGGAAACGAGCAGTACTTC.

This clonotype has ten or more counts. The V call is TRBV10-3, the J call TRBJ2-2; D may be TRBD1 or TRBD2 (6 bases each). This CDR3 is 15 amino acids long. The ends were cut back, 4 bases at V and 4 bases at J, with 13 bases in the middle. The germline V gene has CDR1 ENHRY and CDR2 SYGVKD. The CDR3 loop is CAISAQGGGTGELFF. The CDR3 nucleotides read TGTGCCATCAGTGCACAGGGAGGCGGCACCGGGGAGCTGTTTTTT.

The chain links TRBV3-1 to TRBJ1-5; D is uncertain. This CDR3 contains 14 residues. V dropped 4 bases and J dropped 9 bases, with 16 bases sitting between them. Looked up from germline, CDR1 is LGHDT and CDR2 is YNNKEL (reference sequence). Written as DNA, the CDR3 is TGTGCCAGCAGCCCCGACACCGGTTTGGGGCCCCAGCATTTT. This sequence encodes CASSPDTGLGPQHF.

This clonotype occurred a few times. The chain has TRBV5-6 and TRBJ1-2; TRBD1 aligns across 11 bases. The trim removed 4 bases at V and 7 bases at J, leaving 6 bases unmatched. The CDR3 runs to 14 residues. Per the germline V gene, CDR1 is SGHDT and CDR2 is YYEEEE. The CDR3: CASSLDRGLFGYTF. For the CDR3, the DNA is TGTGCCAGCAGCCTGGACAGGGGGCTATTTGGCTACACCTTC.

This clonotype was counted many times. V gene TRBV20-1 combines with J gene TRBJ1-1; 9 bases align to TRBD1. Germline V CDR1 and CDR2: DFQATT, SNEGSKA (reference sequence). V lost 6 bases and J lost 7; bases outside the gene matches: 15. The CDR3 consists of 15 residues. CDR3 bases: TGCAGTGCGATTACAGGGGGCGCGGGAAACGGTGAAGCTTTCTTT. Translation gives CSAITGGAGNGEAFF.

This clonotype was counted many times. The CDR3 loop reads CASSRLTGYEQYF. CDR3 in DNA: TGTGCCAGCAGCCGCCTCACCGGGTACGAGCAGTACTTC. The genes are TRBV7-3 and TRBJ2-7; D unresolved. V was trimmed by 5 bases and J by 4 bases, leaving 12 bases between them. The CDR3 loop spans 13 amino acids. The germline CDR1 and CDR2 sequences are SGHTA and FQGTGA. The full variable domain, rest sourced from reference TRBV7-3 and TRBJ2-7, is GAGVSQTPSNKVTEKGKYVELRCDPISGHTALYWYRQSLGQGPEFLIYFQGTGAADDSGLPNDRFFAVRPEGSVSTLKIQRTERGDSAVYLCASSRLTGYEQYFGPGTRLTVT.

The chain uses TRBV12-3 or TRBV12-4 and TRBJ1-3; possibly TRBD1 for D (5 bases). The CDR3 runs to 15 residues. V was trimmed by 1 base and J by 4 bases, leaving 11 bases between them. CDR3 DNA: TGTGCCAGCAGTTTAGGGGACGGCGGGGGAAACACCATATATTTT. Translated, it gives CASSLGDGGGNTIYF.

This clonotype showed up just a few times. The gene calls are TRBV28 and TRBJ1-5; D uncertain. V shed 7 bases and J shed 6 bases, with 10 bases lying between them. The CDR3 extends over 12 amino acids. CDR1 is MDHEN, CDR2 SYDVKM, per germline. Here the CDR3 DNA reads TGTGCCAGCAATTCCTGGGGTCAGCCCCAGCATTTT. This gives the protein CASNSWGQPQHF.

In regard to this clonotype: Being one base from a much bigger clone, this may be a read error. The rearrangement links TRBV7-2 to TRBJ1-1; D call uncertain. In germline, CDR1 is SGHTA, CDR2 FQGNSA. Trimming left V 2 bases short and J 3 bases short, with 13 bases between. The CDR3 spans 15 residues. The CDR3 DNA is TGTGCCAGCAGCTTATCTCCGAGTGTGGACACTGAAGCTTTCTTT. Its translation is CASSLSPSVDTEAFF.

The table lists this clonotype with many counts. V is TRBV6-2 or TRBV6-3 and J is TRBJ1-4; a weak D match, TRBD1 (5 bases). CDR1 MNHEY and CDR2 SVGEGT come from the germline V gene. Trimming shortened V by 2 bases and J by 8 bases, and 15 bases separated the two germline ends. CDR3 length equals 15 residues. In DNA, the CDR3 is TGTGCCAGCAGTTACCGAGGACGGTGGGACGAAAAACTGTTTTTT. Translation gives CASSYRGRWDEKLFF.

CDR3 DNA: TGTGCCAGCGTTCAAGGGGGGGCCTCTAGCACAGATACGCAGTATTTT. Its translation is CASVQGGASSTDTQYF. The chain recombines TRBV6-2 or TRBV6-3 with TRBJ2-3; possibly TRBD2 for D (7 bases). The CDR3 extends over 16 amino acids. Germline-derived CDR1 and CDR2 are MNHEY and SVGEGT. Trimming cost V 8 bases and J 0 bases, with 18 bases left between them.

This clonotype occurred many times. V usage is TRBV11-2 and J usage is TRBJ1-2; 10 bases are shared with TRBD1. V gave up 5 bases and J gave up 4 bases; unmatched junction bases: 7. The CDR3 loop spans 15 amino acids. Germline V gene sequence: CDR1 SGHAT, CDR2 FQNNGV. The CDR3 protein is CASSQDRGRAYGYTF. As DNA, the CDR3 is TGTGCCAGCAGCCAAGACAGGGGGCGCGCCTATGGCTACACCTTC. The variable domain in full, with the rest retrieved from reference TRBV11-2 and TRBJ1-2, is EAGVAQSPRYKIIEKRQSVAFWCNPISGHATLYWYQQILGQGPKLLIQFQNNGVVDDSQLPKDRFSAERLKGVDSTLKIQPAKLEDSAVYLCASSQDRGRAYGYTFGSGTRLTVV.

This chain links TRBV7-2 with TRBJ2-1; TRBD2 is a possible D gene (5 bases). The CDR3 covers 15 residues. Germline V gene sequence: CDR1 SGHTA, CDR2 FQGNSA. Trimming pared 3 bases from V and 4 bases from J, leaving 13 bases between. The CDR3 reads CASSFGSGAYNEQFF. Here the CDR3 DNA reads TGTGCCAGCAGCTTCGGCAGCGGTGCATACAATGAGCAGTTCTTC.

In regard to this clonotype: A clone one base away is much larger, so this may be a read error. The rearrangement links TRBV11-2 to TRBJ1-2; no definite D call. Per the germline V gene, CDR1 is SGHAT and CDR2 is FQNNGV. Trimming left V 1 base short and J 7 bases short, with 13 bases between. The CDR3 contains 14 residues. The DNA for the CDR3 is TGTGCCAGCAGCTTAGTTTCGGGGAAGGGTGGCTACACCTTC. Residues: CASSLVSGKGGYTF.

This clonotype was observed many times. In DNA form, the CDR3 reads TGCAGTGCAGGGGGGGGACAGAAAAACATTCAGTACTTC. Its translation is CSAGGGQKNIQYF. The rearrangement links TRBV20-1 to TRBJ2-4; the D gene could be TRBD1 or TRBD2 (7 bases each). CDR1 and CDR2 (germline): DFQATT, SNEGSKA (reference sequence). Trimming removed 6 bases at V and 4 bases at J, with 13 bases between. CDR3 length: 13 residues.

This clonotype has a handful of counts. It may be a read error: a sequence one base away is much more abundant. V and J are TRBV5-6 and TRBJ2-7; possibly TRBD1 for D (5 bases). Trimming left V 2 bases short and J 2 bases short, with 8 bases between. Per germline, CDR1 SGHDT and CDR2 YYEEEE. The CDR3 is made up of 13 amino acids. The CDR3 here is CASSFYRTYEQYF. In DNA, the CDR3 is TGTGCCAGCAGCTTCTACAGGACCTACGAGCAGTACTTC.

CDR3 in amino acids: CASSLDYAGGSRETQYF. CDR3 sequence (DNA): TGTGCCAGCAGCTTAGACTATGCCGGGGGGAGTCGCGAGACCCAGTACTTC. The rearrangement links TRBV11-2 to TRBJ2-5; 7 bases agree with TRBD2. J was trimmed by 5 bases and V by 0 bases; bases with no gene match: 12. Germline values: CDR1 SGHAT, CDR2 FQNNGV. The CDR3 contains 17 residues.

As DNA, the CDR3 is TGTGCCATGTCGACAGGTGAGAACACTGAAGCTTTCTTT. Translated: CAMSTGENTEAFF. This rearrangement joins TRBV10-3 to TRBJ1-1, with D possibly matching TRBD1 (6 bases). Germline CDR1 reads ENHRY; CDR2 reads SYGVKD. V lost 9 bases to trimming and J lost 1 base, with 12 bases between them. The CDR3 has 13 amino acids.

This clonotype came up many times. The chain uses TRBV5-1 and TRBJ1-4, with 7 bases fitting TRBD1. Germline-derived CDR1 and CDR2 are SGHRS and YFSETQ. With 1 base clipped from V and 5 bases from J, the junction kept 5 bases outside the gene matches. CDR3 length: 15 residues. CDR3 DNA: TGCGCCAGCAGCTTGATGGGGACAGCAAATGAAAAACTGTTTTTT. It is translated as CASSLMGTANEKLFF. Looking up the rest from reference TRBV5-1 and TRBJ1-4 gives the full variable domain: KAGVTQTPRYLIKTRGQQVTLSCSPISGHRSVSWYQQTPGQGLQFLFEYFSETQRNKGNFPGRFSGRQFSNSRSEMNVSTLELGDSALYLCASSLMGTANEKLFFGSGTQLSVL.

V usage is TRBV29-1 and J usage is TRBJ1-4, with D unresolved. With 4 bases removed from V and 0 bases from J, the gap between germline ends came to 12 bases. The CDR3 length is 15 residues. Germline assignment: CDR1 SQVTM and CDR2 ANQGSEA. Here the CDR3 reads CSVGEAWATNEKLFF. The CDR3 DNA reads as TGCAGCGTTGGGGAGGCTTGGGCAACTAATGAAAAACTGTTTTTT.

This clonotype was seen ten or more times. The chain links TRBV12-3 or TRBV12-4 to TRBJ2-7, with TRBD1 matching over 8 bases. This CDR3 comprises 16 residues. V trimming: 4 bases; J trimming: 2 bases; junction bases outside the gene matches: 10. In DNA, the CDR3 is TGTGCCAGCAGTTCAACGGACAGGGTCGGGGCCTACGAGCAGTACTTC. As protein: CASSSTDRVGAYEQYF.

The CDR3: CASSFTSGTLAEQYF. As DNA, the CDR3 is TGTGCCAGCAGCTTTACTTCCGGGACCTTGGCCGAGCAGTACTTC. The chain combines TRBV11-2 with TRBJ2-7; TRBD1 or TRBD2 may be the D gene (5 bases each). V was cut by 3 bases and J by 6 bases, with 18 bases left in between. This CDR3 region has 15 residues. Germline loops: CDR1 SGHAT, CDR2 FQNNGV.

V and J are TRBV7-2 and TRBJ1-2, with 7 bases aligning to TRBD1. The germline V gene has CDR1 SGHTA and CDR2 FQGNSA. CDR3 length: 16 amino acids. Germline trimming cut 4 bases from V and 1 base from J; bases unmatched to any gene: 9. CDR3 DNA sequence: TGTGCCAGCAGCTCGTCAAGGGACAGCCTTAACTATGGCTACACCTTC. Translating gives CASSSSRDSLNYGYTF.

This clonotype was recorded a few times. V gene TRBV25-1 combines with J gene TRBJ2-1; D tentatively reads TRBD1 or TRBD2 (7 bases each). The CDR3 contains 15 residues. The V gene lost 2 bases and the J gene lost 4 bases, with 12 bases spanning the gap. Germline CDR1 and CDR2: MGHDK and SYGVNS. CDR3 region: CASSEGGDRYNEQFF. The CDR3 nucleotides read TGTGCCAGCAGTGAAGGGGGGGACAGATACAATGAGCAGTTCTTC.

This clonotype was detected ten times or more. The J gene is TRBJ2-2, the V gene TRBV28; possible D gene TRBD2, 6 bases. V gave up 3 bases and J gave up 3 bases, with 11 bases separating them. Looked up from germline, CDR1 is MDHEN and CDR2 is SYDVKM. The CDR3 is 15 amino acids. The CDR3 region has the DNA TGTGCCAGCAGTTTTTCGGGGGATGACACCGGGGAGCTGTTTTTT. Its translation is CASSFSGDDTGELFF.

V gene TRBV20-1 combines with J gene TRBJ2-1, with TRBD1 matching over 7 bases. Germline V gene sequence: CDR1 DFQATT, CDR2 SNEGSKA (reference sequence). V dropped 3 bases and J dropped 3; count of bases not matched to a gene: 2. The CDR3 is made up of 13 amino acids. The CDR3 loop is CSARGQIYNEQFF. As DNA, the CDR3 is TGCAGTGCTAGGGGACAGATCTACAATGAGCAGTTCTTC.

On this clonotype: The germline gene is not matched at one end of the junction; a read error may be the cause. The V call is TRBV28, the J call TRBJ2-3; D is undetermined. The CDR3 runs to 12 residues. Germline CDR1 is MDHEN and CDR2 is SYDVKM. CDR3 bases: TGTGCCAGCAGCAAGGACGTAGATAAGCAGTATTTT. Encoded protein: CASSKDVDKQYF.